This record concerns one T cell receptor beta chain sequence. Its antigen is not known. Profiling relied on immunoSEQ multiplex PCR, and the TCRdb table lists in-frame clones only, not all of them. The data contain about 140,000 clones, 80% to 95% of them singletons. The entry originates in a study of T cell responses to AZD1222 COVID-19 vaccine. Across the study: Second-dose timings of about 4 or about 12 weeks were pooled.

Germline V gives CDR1 GTSNPN, CDR2 SVGIG (reference sequence). This CDR3 is built from 14 residues. The V end was cut by 2 bases, the J end by 4 bases, with 12 bases between. Study-wide results and caveats: At 160-218 and 743-854, vaccine-associated CD4 TCRs were dominant, and they spanned spike. The repertoires were collected only after the peak T cell response.

The source material was peripheral blood, sampled on day 0 of AZD1222 vaccination. This sequence originates from an adult in good health. The chain combines TRBV30 with TRBJ2-1; D might be TRBD2 (5 bases). CDR3 DNA: TGTGCCTGGAGTCGAGACTACAATTACAATGAGCAGTTCTTC. It codes for CAWSRDYNYNEQFF.